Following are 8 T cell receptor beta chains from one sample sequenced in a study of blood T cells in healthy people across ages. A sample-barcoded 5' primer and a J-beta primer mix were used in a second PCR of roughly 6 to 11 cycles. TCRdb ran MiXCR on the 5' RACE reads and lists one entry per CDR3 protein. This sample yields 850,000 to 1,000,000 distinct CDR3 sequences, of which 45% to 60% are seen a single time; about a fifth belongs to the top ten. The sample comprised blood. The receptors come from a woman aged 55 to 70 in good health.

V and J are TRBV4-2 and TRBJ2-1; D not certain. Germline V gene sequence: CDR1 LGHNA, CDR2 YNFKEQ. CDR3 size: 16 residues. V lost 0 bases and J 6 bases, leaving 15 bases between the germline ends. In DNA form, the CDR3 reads TGTGCCAGCAGCCAAGATAGCCAGACGAAACGCAATGAGCAGTTCTTC. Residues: CASSQDSQTKRNEQFF.

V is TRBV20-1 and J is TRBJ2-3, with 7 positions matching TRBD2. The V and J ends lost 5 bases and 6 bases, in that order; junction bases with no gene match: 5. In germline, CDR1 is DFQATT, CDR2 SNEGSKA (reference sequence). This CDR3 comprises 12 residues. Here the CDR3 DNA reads TGCAGTGCTCTAGCGGTCGCGGATACGCAGTATTTT. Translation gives CSALAVADTQYF.

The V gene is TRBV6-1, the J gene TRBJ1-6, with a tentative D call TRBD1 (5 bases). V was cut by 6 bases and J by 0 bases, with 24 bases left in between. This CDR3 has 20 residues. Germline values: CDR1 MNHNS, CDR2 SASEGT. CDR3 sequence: CASRGSDSALTSSYNSPLHF. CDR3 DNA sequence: TGTGCCAGCAGGGGATCTGACAGCGCCCTCACAAGCTCCTATAATTCACCCCTCCACTTT.

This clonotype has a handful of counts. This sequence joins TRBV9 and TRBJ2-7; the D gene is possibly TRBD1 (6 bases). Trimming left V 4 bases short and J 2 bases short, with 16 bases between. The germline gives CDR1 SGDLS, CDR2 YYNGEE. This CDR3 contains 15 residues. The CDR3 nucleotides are TGTGCCAGCAGCCCTCAAGGAAGACAGGCCTACGAGCAGTACTTC. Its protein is CASSPQGRQAYEQYF.

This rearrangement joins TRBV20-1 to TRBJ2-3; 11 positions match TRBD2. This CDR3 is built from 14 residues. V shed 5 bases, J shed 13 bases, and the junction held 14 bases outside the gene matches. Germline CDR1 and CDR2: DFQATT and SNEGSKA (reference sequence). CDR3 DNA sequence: TGCAGTGCTTCTCCCGGGACTAGCGGAAGCCCAGAGTATTTT. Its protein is CSASPGTSGSPEYF.

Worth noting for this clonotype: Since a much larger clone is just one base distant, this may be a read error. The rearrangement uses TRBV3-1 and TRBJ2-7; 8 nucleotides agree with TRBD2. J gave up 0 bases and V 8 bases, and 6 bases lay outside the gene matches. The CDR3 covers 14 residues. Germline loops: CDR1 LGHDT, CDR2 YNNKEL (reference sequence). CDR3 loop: CASGRGRLSYEQYF. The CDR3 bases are TGTGCCAGCGGTCGCGGGAGGCTCTCCTACGAGCAGTACTTC.

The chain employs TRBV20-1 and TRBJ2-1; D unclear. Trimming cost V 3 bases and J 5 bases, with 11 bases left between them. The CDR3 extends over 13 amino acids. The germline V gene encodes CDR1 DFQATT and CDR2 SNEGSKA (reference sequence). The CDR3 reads CSASRSVDNEQFF. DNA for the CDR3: TGCAGTGCTAGCAGGAGTGTCGACAATGAGCAGTTCTTC.

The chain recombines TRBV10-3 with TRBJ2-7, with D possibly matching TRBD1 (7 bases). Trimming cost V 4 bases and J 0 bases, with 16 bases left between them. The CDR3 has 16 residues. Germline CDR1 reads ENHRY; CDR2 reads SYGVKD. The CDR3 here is CAISGNPGGSSYEQYF. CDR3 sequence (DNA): TGTGCCATCAGTGGAAATCCAGGGGGGAGCTCCTACGAGCAGTACTTC.